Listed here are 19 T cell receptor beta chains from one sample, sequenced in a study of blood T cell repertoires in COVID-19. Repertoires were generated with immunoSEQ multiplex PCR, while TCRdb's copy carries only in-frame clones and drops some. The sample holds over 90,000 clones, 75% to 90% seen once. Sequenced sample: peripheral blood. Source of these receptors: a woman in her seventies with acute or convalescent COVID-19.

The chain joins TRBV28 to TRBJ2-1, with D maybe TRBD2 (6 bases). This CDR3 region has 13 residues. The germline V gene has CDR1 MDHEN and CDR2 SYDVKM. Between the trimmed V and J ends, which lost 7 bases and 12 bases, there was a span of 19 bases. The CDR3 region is CASKQLGGALQFF. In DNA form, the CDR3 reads TGTGCCAGCAAGCAGCTCGGGGGAGCTTTGCAGTTCTTC.

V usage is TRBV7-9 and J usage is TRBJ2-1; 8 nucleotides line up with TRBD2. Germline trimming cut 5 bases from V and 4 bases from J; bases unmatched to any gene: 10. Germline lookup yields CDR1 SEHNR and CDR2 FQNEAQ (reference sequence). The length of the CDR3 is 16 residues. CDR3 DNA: TGTGCCAGCAGCACCACACTAGCGGTTTCGTACAATGAGCAGTTCTTC. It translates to CASSTTLAVSYNEQFF.

The CDR3 DNA is TGTGCCAGCTGTTGGACTGGGGATCAGCCCCAGCATTTT. Translating gives CASCWTGDQPQHF. The chain combines TRBV6-5 with TRBJ1-5; no definite D call. From germline, CDR1 is MNHEY and CDR2 SVGAGI. The CDR3 consists of 13 residues. Trimming took off 8 bases at V and 5 bases at J, with 13 bases between the two ends.

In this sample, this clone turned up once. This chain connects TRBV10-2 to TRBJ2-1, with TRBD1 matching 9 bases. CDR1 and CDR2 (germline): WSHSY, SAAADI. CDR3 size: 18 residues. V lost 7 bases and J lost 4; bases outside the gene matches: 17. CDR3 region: CASIGGQGFFSIYNEQFF. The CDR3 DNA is TGCGCCAGCATTGGGGGACAGGGATTCTTTTCCATATACAATGAGCAGTTCTTC.

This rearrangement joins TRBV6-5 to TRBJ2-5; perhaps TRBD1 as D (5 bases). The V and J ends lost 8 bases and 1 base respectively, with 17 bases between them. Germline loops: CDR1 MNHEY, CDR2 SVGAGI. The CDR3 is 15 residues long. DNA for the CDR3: TGTGCCAGCGGGCCCCGGGCCACAGGCCAAGAGACCCAGTACTTC. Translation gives CASGPRATGQETQYF.

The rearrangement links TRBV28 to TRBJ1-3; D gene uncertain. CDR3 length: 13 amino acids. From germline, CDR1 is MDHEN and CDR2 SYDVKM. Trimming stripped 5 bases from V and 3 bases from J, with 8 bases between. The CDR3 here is CASSPSYGNTIYF. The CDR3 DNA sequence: TGTGCCAGCAGTCCCTCGTATGGAAACACCATATATTTT. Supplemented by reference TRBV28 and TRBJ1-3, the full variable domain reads DVKVTQSSRYLVKRTGEKVFLECVQDMDHENMFWYRQDPGLGLRLIYFSYDVKMKEKGDIPEGYSVSREKKERFSLILESASTNQTSMYLCASSPSYGNTIYFGEGSWLTVV.

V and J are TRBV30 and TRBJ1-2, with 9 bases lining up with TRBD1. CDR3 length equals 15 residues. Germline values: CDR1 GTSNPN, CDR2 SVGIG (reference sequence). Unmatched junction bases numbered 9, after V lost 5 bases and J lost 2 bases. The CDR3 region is CAWGQPGTGNYGYTF. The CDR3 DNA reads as TGTGCCTGGGGACAGCCCGGGACAGGGAACTATGGCTACACCTTC.

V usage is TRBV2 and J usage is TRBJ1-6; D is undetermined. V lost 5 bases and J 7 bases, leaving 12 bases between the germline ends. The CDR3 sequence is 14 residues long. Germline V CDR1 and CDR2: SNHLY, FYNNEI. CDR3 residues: CASSLTSGNSPLHF. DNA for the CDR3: TGTGCCAGCAGTCTGACCTCGGGGAATTCACCCCTCCACTTT.

DNA for the CDR3: TGTGCCAGCAGCCACCACACAGGGTATGGAAACACCATATATTTT. This sequence encodes CASSHHTGYGNTIYF. The chain recombines TRBV4-2 with TRBJ1-3; D perhaps matches TRBD1 (6 bases). In germline, CDR1 is LGHNA, CDR2 YNFKEQ. There are 15 residues in the CDR3. Trimming shortened V by 3 bases and J by 3 bases, and 12 bases separated the two germline ends.

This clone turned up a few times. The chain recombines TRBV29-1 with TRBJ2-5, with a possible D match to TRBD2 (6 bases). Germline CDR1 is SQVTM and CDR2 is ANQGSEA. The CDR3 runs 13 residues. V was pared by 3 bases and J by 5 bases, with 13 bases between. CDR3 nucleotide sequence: TGCAGCGTTGAGGAGGGCCCGGGGGAGACCCAGTACTTC. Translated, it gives CSVEEGPGETQYF.

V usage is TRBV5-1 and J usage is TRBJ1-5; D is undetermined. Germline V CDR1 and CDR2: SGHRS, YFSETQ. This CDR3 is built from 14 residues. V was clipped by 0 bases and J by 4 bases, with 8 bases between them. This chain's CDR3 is CASSLGEGNQPQHF. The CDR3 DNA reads TGCGCCAGCAGCTTGGGGGAGGGTAATCAGCCCCAGCATTTT.

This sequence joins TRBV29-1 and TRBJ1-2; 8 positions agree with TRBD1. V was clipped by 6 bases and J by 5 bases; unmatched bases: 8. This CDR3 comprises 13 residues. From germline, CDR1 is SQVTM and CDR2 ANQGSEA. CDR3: CSVSLDRVYGYTF. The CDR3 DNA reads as TGCAGCGTAAGCCTGGACAGGGTTTATGGCTACACCTTC.

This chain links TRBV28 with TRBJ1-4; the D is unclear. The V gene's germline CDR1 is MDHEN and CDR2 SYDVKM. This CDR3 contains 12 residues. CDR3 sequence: CAVDGLNEKLFF. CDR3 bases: TGTGCAGTGGACGGACTGAATGAAAAACTGTTTTTT.

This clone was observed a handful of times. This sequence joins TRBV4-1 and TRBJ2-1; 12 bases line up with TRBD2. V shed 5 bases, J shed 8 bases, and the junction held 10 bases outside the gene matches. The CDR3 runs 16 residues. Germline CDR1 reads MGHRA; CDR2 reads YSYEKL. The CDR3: CASSDPTSGGQDEQFF. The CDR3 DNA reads TGCGCCAGCAGCGACCCGACTAGCGGGGGACAGGATGAGCAGTTCTTC.

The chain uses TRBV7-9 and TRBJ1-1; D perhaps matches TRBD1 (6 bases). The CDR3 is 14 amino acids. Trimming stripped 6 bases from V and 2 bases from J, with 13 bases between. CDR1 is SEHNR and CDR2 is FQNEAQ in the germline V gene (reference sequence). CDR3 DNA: TGTGCCAGCAGGCCGGACAGAGACAACACTGAAGCTTTCTTT. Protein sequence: CASRPDRDNTEAFF.

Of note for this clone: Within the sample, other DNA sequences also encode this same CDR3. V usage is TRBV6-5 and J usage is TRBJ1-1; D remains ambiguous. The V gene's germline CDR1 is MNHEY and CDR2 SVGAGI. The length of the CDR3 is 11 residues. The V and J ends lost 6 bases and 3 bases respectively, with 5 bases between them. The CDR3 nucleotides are TGTGCCAGCAGGGAGGACACTGAAGCTTTCTTT. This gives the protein CASREDTEAFF.

The CDR3 sequence: CASSDGGAGNTIYF. In DNA, the CDR3 is TGCGCCAGCAGTGATGGAGGAGCTGGAAACACCATATATTTT. V and J are TRBV10-2 and TRBJ1-3; the D is unclear. V gave up 3 bases and J gave up 2 bases, with 8 bases separating them. CDR1 and CDR2 from the germline V gene are WSHSY and SAAADI. The CDR3 sequence is 14 residues long.

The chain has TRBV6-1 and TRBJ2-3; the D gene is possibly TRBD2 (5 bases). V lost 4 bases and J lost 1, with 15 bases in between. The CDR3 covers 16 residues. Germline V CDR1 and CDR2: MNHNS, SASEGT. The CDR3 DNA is TGTGCCAGCAGTGGCAGAGCGGTGGGTGGCACAGATACGCAGTATTTT. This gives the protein CASSGRAVGGTDTQYF.

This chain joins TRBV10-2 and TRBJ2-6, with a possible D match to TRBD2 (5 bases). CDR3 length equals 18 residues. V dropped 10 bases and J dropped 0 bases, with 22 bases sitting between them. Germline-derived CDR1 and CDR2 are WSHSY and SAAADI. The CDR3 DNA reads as TGCGCCAAAACCTATCGGGGTCGCACGAGCTCTGGGGCCAACGTCCTGACTTTC. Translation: CAKTYRGRTSSGANVLTF.